The 15 T cell receptor beta chains below all came from one sample that was sequenced in a study of blood T cell repertoires in COVID-19. The repertoire was sequenced with immunoSEQ multiplex PCR; TCRdb's copy has only in-frame clones and lacks some. The sample holds around 60,000 clones, approximately 83% seen once. Sequencing used peripheral blood. The receptors shown here come from a man in his forties with acute or convalescent COVID-19.

V and J are TRBV4-1 and TRBJ2-5, with TRBD2 identical over 13 bases. Germline values: CDR1 MGHRA, CDR2 YSYEKL. The CDR3 is 18 amino acids. J gave up 2 bases and V 5 bases, and 11 bases lay outside the gene matches. The chain's CDR3 is CASSRKALGLAGQETQYF. The CDR3 DNA is TGCGCCAGCAGCAGAAAAGCCCTGGGACTAGCGGGGCAAGAGACCCAGTACTTC.

The table lists this clone with a count of one. The J gene is TRBJ1-5, the V gene TRBV4-1, with 7 nucleotides matching TRBD1. V lost 5 bases to trimming and J lost 5 bases; unmatched junction nucleotides: 12. Germline V lookup: CDR1 MGHRA, CDR2 YSYEKL. This CDR3 is 16 amino acids long. CDR3 protein: CASSYRYRDSDQPQHF. CDR3 DNA: TGCGCCAGCAGCTACCGTTATCGGGACAGTGATCAGCCCCAGCATTTT.

This clone has just a few counts. This sequence joins TRBV14 and TRBJ1-2; D not resolved. V was shortened by 0 bases and J by 4 bases, with 12 bases between the two germline ends. Looked up from germline, CDR1 is SGHDN and CDR2 is FVKESK. The CDR3 totals 15 residues. The CDR3: CASSQDSLLGYGYTF. In nucleotides, the CDR3 is TGTGCCAGCAGCCAAGATTCCCTGCTAGGCTATGGCTACACCTTC. The full variable domain, with the rest looked up from reference TRBV14 and TRBJ1-2, is EAGVTQFPSHSVIEKGQTVTLRCDPISGHDNLYWYRRVMGKEIKFLLHFVKESKQDESGMPNNRFLAERTGGTYSTLKVQPAELEDSGVYFCASSQDSLLGYGYTFGSGTRLTVV.

The chain is built from TRBV5-5 and TRBJ1-2, with 12 bases identical to TRBD1. CDR1 SGHKS and CDR2 YYEKEE come from the germline V gene (reference sequence). The CDR3 is 16 residues long. V lost 3 bases to trimming and J lost 2 bases; unmatched junction nucleotides: 5. CDR3 residues: CASSWGQGAPNYGYTF. CDR3 DNA sequence: TGTGCCAGCAGCTGGGGACAGGGGGCGCCGAACTATGGCTACACCTTC.

A single count supports this clone. The chain recombines TRBV5-8 with TRBJ1-4; 8 bases are a match to TRBD1. This CDR3 region has 17 residues. V was pared by 0 bases and J by 0 bases, with 4 bases of the junction left unmatched. CDR1 is SGHTS, CDR2 YDEGEE, per germline. CDR3 in amino acids: CASSLGADRATNEKLFF. The DNA for the CDR3 is TGTGCCAGCAGCTTGGGGGCGGACAGGGCAACTAATGAAAAACTGTTTTTT.

The rearrangement links TRBV27 to TRBJ1-1; TRBD1 agrees at 7 bases. The germline gives CDR1 MNHEY, CDR2 SMNVEV (reference sequence). V trimming: 0 bases; J trimming: 4 bases; junction bases outside the gene matches: 5. The CDR3 length is 15 residues. The CDR3 is CASSLSLSGGTEAFF. DNA of the CDR3: TGTGCCAGCAGTTTATCATTGTCAGGGGGCACTGAAGCTTTCTTT.

The genes are TRBV24-1 and TRBJ1-5, with no clear D. The CDR3 runs to 13 residues. Germline V CDR1 and CDR2: KGHDR, SFDVKD. Deletions cut 4 bases from V and 7 bases from J, with 10 bases between. The CDR3 coding sequence is TGTGCCACCAGTGACGCGGGCTTCCAGCCCCAGCATTTT. Protein sequence: CATSDAGFQPQHF.

The chain couples TRBV30 to TRBJ2-2; TRBD1 might be the D (5 bases). The CDR3 runs to 13 residues. V lost 5 bases and J lost 1, with 8 bases in between. The germline gives CDR1 GTSNPN, CDR2 SVGIG (reference sequence). CDR3 sequence: CAWATGNTGELFF. DNA of the CDR3: TGTGCCTGGGCTACAGGGAACACCGGGGAGCTGTTTTTT.

This sequence joins TRBV27 and TRBJ1-2; D is uncertain. V dropped 0 bases and J dropped 6 bases, with 8 bases sitting between them. Germline-derived CDR1 and CDR2 are MNHEY and SMNVEV (reference sequence). The CDR3 covers 13 residues. This CDR3 is CASSLSGGNGYTF. As DNA, the CDR3 is TGTGCCAGCAGTTTATCCGGAGGTAATGGCTACACCTTC.

This clone was recorded a few times. The V call is TRBV5-4, the J call TRBJ1-6, with TRBD1 identical over 9 bases. The CDR3 loop spans 16 amino acids. Looked up from germline, CDR1 is SGHNT and CDR2 is YYREEE (reference sequence). The V and J ends lost 4 bases and 0 bases, in that order; junction bases with no gene match: 2. CDR3 amino acids: CASSTGGGSYNSPLHF. The CDR3 DNA follows: TGTGCCAGCAGCACAGGGGGCGGCTCCTATAATTCACCCCTCCACTTT.

The chain recombines TRBV27 with TRBJ1-2, with TRBD1 identical over 9 bases. J was trimmed by 0 bases and V by 3 bases; bases with no gene match: 8. The CDR3 totals 17 residues. Germline CDR1 MNHEY, CDR2 SMNVEV (reference sequence). The CDR3 is CASSFLSTGGANYGYTF. The DNA of the CDR3 is TGTGCCAGCAGTTTCCTCTCGACAGGGGGAGCTAACTATGGCTACACCTTC.

The chain employs TRBV24-1 and TRBJ2-1, with 7 bases identical to TRBD1. This CDR3 contains 14 residues. Germline CDR1 KGHDR, CDR2 SFDVKD. V trimming: 4 bases; J trimming: 5 bases; junction bases outside the gene matches: 4. The CDR3 DNA reads TGTGCCACCAGTGACGCGACAGGGAACAATGAGCAGTTCTTC. Protein product: CATSDATGNNEQFF.

The genes are TRBV18 and TRBJ1-2; D is unclear. The V gene's germline CDR1 is KGHSH and CDR2 LQKENI. This CDR3 has 14 amino acids. The V end lost 6 bases, the J end lost 1 base, and 12 bases lay between the germline ends. The CDR3 here is CASSLGLDNYGYTF. CDR3 bases: TGTGCCAGCTCTCTTGGACTCGATAACTATGGCTACACCTTC.

The chain recombines TRBV28 with TRBJ1-1, with a weak D call TRBD1 (5 bases). The CDR3 runs to 14 residues. CDR1 is MDHEN, CDR2 SYDVKM, per germline. V was cut by 5 bases and J by 2 bases, with 12 bases left in between. CDR3 protein: CASSPGGENTEAFF. Written as DNA, the CDR3 is TGTGCCAGCAGTCCAGGAGGGGAAAACACTGAAGCTTTCTTT.

The gene calls are TRBV7-2 and TRBJ1-4, with a weak D call TRBD1 (6 bases). The CDR3 covers 17 residues. Germline CDR1 reads SGHTA; CDR2 reads FQGNSA. V lost 4 bases, J lost 7 bases, and 22 bases lay in between. CDR3 coding DNA: TGTGCCAGCAGCTCCGGACAGCTCACCCGAACGGGTGAAAAACTGTTTTTT. Translating it yields CASSSGQLTRTGEKLFF. The full variable domain, completed using reference TRBV7-2 and TRBJ1-4, is GAGVSQSPSNKVTEKGKDVELRCDPISGHTALYWYRQSLGQGLEFLIYFQGNSAPDKSGLPSDRFSAERTGGSVSTLTIQRTQQEDSAVYLCASSSGQLTRTGEKLFFGSGTQLSVL.